The 19 T cell receptor beta chains in this list originate from one sample, sequenced in a study of CD8 T cells in ankylosing spondylitis (dated by TCRdb to between 2016 and 2019). Their cognate antigens are unknown. Paper-wide results and their limitations: A TCR beta motif made up of eight highly homologous amino acid variants appeared to be characteristic of blood from ankylosing spondylitis patients.

Library creation used 5' RACE. Instrument used: Illumina HiSeq 2500. TCRdb trimmed the raw reads at Q25, called clones with MiXCR and kept productive beta chains. Under each unique CDR3 protein, matching rows form one entry showing the most common genes and DNA. Counted in this sample were 350,000 to 550,000 distinct CDR3 sequences; more than 25% of them appeared once. Over 0.8% of the sample goes to the ten largest clones. Sequenced input: blood, either unsorted or a sorted T cell fraction (not recorded which). Every receptor here comes from a male donor with ankylosing spondylitis.

The chain links TRBV10-1 to TRBJ2-5; D might be TRBD1 (5 bases). CDR1 and CDR2 from the germline V gene are WNHNN and SYGVQD (reference sequence). This CDR3 has 14 residues. Trimming stripped 4 bases from V and 7 bases from J, with 16 bases between. CDR3 residues: CASSGTGVMGTQYF. The CDR3 nucleotides are TGCGCCAGCAGTGGCACAGGCGTTATGGGGACCCAGTACTTC.

The chain combines TRBV7-2 with TRBJ2-3; possibly TRBD1 or TRBD2 for D (6 bases each). Germline assignment: CDR1 SGHTA and CDR2 FQGNSA. V was clipped by 1 base and J by 4 bases, with 12 bases between them. The CDR3 extends over 15 amino acids. Written as DNA, the CDR3 is TGTGCCAGCAGCTTAGGGGGGGCTATGTCAGATACGCAGTATTTT. This encodes CASSLGGAMSDTQYF.

The chain recombines TRBV4-1 with TRBJ2-7; D remains ambiguous. Trimming cost V 0 bases and J 9 bases, with 9 bases left between them. The germline V gene encodes CDR1 MGHRA and CDR2 YSYEKL. CDR3 length: 12 residues. The CDR3 DNA reads TGCGCCAGCAGCCAAGACGGAATCCTGCAGTACTTC. Protein: CASSQDGILQYF.

This clonotype has more than one count but fewer than ten. V usage is TRBV20-1 and J usage is TRBJ2-1; D is unresolved. The CDR3 contains 13 residues. The germline V gene has CDR1 DFQATT and CDR2 SNEGSKA (reference sequence). V lost 4 bases and J 0 bases, leaving 7 bases between the germline ends. CDR3 DNA: TGCAGTGCTATTTTGGGCTCCTACAATGAGCAGTTCTTC. Translation gives CSAILGSYNEQFF.

This rearrangement joins TRBV24-1 to TRBJ1-5; 7 bases agree with TRBD1. Germline values: CDR1 KGHDR, CDR2 SFDVKD. The CDR3 sequence is 14 residues long. Trimming took 11 bases from V and 0 from J; bases not matched to a gene: 6. The CDR3 here is CANPGTVSNQPQHF. Here the CDR3 DNA reads TGTGCCAATCCGGGGACAGTTAGCAATCAGCCCCAGCATTTT.

The genes are TRBV3-1 and TRBJ1-2; 7 nucleotides match TRBD1. The CDR3 loop spans 13 amino acids. Germline CDR1 reads LGHDT; CDR2 reads YNNKEL (reference sequence). J was trimmed by 7 bases and V by 1 base; bases with no gene match: 3. The CDR3 reads CASSQGGQRGYTF. The CDR3, as DNA: TGTGCCAGCAGCCAAGGGGGACAGCGTGGCTACACCTTC.

V usage is TRBV6-1 and J usage is TRBJ1-6; perhaps TRBD1 as D (5 bases). V lost 0 bases and J 7 bases, leaving 13 bases between the germline ends. Germline V gene lookup returns CDR1 MNHNS and CDR2 SASEGT. The CDR3 totals 16 residues. CDR3 bases: TGTGCCAGCAGTGAAGCTCGGGGGAGTGGAAATTCACCCCTCCACTTT. Translation: CASSEARGSGNSPLHF.

This clonotype has just a few counts. The rearrangement links TRBV11-2 to TRBJ1-2; TRBD1 agrees at 8 bases. Germline V lookup: CDR1 SGHAT, CDR2 FQNNGV. CDR3 length: 13 amino acids. V was pared by 5 bases and J by 10 bases, with 9 bases of the junction left unmatched. As DNA, the CDR3 is TGTGCCAGCAGCAAGCTCACAGGGGGAAACTACACCTTC. The encoded protein is CASSKLTGGNYTF.

The chain is built from TRBV3-1 and TRBJ2-2, with D unresolved. The V gene's germline CDR1 is LGHDT and CDR2 YNNKEL (reference sequence). The length of the CDR3 is 12 residues. Trimming shortened V by 8 bases and J by 1 base, and 5 bases separated the two germline ends. CDR3 sequence: CASQLNTGELFF. The CDR3 region has the DNA TGTGCCAGCCAGTTGAACACCGGGGAGCTGTTTTTT. Drawing the rest from reference TRBV3-1 and TRBJ2-2, the complete variable domain is DTAVSQTPKYLVTQMGNDKSIKCEQNLGHDTMYWYKQDSKKFLKIMFSYNNKELIINETVPNRFSPKSPDKAHLNLHINSLELGDSAVYFCASQLNTGELFFGEGSRLTVL.

This chain connects TRBV27 to TRBJ2-6; TRBD1 agrees at 7 bases. This CDR3 contains 17 residues. The germline gives CDR1 MNHEY, CDR2 SMNVEV (reference sequence). V was clipped by 4 bases and J by 2 bases; unmatched bases: 8. The CDR3 region has the DNA TGTGCCAGCAGTTCCGACAGGGCAAACCCTGGGGCCAACGTCCTGACTTTC. It translates to CASSSDRANPGANVLTF.

The chain couples TRBV15 to TRBJ2-1, with 10 bases matching TRBD2. From germline, CDR1 is LNHNV and CDR2 YYDKDF (reference sequence). V dropped 0 bases and J dropped 12; count of bases not matched to a gene: 8. This CDR3 has 15 residues. Written as DNA, the CDR3 is TGTGCCACCAGCAGAGATCGGCTAGCGGGAGTTAGGCAGTTCTTC. Translating it yields CATSRDRLAGVRQFF. The full variable domain, rest sourced from reference TRBV15 and TRBJ2-1, is DAMVIQNPRYQVTQFGKPVTLSCSQTLNHNVMYWYQQKSSQAPKLLFHYYDKDFNNEADTPDNFQSRRPNTSFCFLDIRSPGLGDTAMYLCATSRDRLAGVRQFFGPGTRLTVL.

In its sample, this clonotype was seen a few times. The chain uses TRBV5-1 and TRBJ2-5, with TRBD2 matching 8 bases. The J segment lost 0 bases and the V segment lost 4 bases, leaving 2 bases of the junction unmatched. The CDR3 length is 14 residues. Germline loops: CDR1 SGHRS, CDR2 YFSETQ. Written as DNA, the CDR3 is TGCGCCAGCAGCATAGCGGGGTACCAAGAGACCCAGTACTTC. It yields the protein CASSIAGYQETQYF.

This clonotype was observed many times. As DNA, the CDR3 is TGTGCCAGCAGCCGGAGCGGGAATGAGCAGTTCTTC. Its translation: CASSRSGNEQFF. V gene TRBV12-3 or TRBV12-4 combines with J gene TRBJ2-1; weak D call: TRBD2 (6 bases). Deletions cut 6 bases from V and 7 bases from J, with 10 bases between. The CDR3 totals 12 residues.

Only a few counts were recorded for this clonotype. V and J are TRBV20-1 and TRBJ2-3; 10 bases map to TRBD2. This CDR3 region has 15 residues. V lost 2 bases and J lost 2; bases outside the gene matches: 4. Germline V lookup: CDR1 DFQATT, CDR2 SNEGSKA (reference sequence). As DNA, the CDR3 is TGCAGTGCTAGATCACTAGCGGGGAACACAGATACGCAGTATTTT. Its translation: CSARSLAGNTDTQYF.

This chain joins TRBV12-3 or TRBV12-4 and TRBJ1-3; no firm D call. With 7 bases removed from V and 0 bases from J, the gap between germline ends came to 13 bases. The length of the CDR3 is 15 residues. The CDR3 nucleotides read TGTGCCAGCACCTCCAGGCTGAGCTCTGGAAACACCATATATTTT. It encodes CASTSRLSSGNTIYF.

The chain recombines TRBV5-1 with TRBJ1-6; D call uncertain. Trimming pared 5 bases from V and 7 bases from J, leaving 16 bases between. The CDR3 consists of 15 residues. The germline CDR1 and CDR2 sequences are SGHRS and YFSETQ. The CDR3 DNA follows: TGCGCCAGCAGACCAGGAGGAGGAGGGAATTCACCCCTCCACTTT. It translates to CASRPGGGGNSPLHF. The full variable domain, with the rest looked up from reference TRBV5-1 and TRBJ1-6, is KAGVTQTPRYLIKTRGQQVTLSCSPISGHRSVSWYQQTPGQGLQFLFEYFSETQRNKGNFPGRFSGRQFSNSRSEMNVSTLELGDSALYLCASRPGGGGNSPLHFGNGTRLTVT.

The J gene is TRBJ1-1, the V gene TRBV18, with unresolved D. The CDR3 has 16 residues. Germline V CDR1 and CDR2: KGHSH, LQKENI. With 1 base removed from V and 2 bases from J, the gap between germline ends came to 14 bases. The CDR3 nucleotides are TGTGCCAGCTCACCACTGGTGCGGAGGTCCAACACTGAAGCTTTCTTT. Translating it yields CASSPLVRRSNTEAFF.

The CDR3 loop is CASSLSGGSPLHF. The CDR3 DNA reads TGTGCCAGCAGCCTCAGCGGGGGGTCACCCCTCCACTTT. This chain connects TRBV3-1 to TRBJ1-6; weak D call: TRBD1 (5 bases). V lost 4 bases and J lost 10, with 11 bases in between. Germline V CDR1 and CDR2: LGHDT, YNNKEL (reference sequence). This CDR3 region has 13 residues.

DNA for the CDR3: TGCAGTGCTGGCGCAGGGTCTACTGAAGCTTTCTTT. Encoded protein: CSAGAGSTEAFF. The chain has TRBV20-1 and TRBJ1-1, with a tentative D call TRBD1 (5 bases). The V gene's germline CDR1 is DFQATT and CDR2 SNEGSKA (reference sequence). The CDR3 totals 12 residues. V gave up 5 bases and J gave up 5 bases, with 12 bases separating them.